This T cell receptor (beta chain) emerged from a study of shared clonotypes between healthy human individuals. Study-level findings and limits: Larger estimated richness was generally recorded for naive subsets relative to memory subsets. Among a few donors, about 4.6% of naive CD4 clonotypes were found in common.

Several immunoSEQ 96-well plates shared each subset's DNA, each plate a replicate. Clones were read by immunoSEQ multiplex PCR, and TCRdb kept only the in-frame ones, dropping some. The sample lists roughly 2.2 million clones, 80% to 95% occurring once. Comment on this clone: Its antigen remains unidentified.

The CDR3 is 16 residues long. V lost 6 bases and J 8 bases, leaving 25 bases between the germline ends. The germline CDR1 and CDR2 sequences are KGHSH and LQKENI. The TCR comes from a man aged 18-30 years in good health. Some clones in this sample may be carry-over from other donors' samples. The sample comprised naive CD4+ T cells from PBMCs. Subset indicated: CD45RA+ positively selected. This sequence joins TRBV18 and TRBJ1-2; D is perhaps TRBD1 (5 bases). Here the CDR3 reads CASSSGNVRAVGGYTF. In DNA, the CDR3 is TGTGCCAGCTCCTCGGGAAATGTCAGGGCCGTTGGGGGCTACACCTTC.